This entry features one T cell receptor (beta chain) sequence. Its antigen is still unknown. Method: immunoSEQ multiplex PCR; TCRdb's copy keeps in-frame clones and lacks some. The sample comprises under 750,000 clones, about two thirds of which are singletons, and under 2% rests with the top ten. The germline V gene has CDR1 DFQATT and CDR2 SNEGSKA (reference sequence). The CDR3 extends over 11 amino acids. This specimen belongs to a study of shared clonotypes between healthy human individuals. There were only Caucasian adults among the donors, and all lived in Nashville, Tennessee. The investigators split CD4+ cells into a CD45RA+ naive subset and a CD45RA-negative memory subset. The study, taken as a whole, reports: The study generally estimated greater richness for naive than memory subsets. Relative to their counterparts shared across all four donors, non-shared clonotypes exhibited diminished generation probabilities.

The TCR comes from a woman aged 30 to 39 in good health. The specimen sequenced was memory CD4+ T cells sorted from blood. Subset meaning: CD45RA-negative fraction. V is TRBV20-1 and J is TRBJ2-7, with 7 nucleotides matching TRBD1. The CDR3 spells CRATGPYEQYF. The CDR3 nucleotides are TGCAGGGCGACAGGGCCCTACGAGCAGTACTTC.